The clone carrying this T cell receptor (beta chain) has a single count. Its cognate antigen is unknown. The sample holds other DNA sequences that translate to the same CDR3. This specimen comes from a study of shared clonotypes between healthy human individuals. Study background: The donor group consisted of a couple of women and three men, aged 18 to 49.

Germline V gene sequence: CDR1 SGHDT, CDR2 YYEEEE. CDR3 length equals 13 residues. With 0 bases removed from V and 1 base from J, the gap between germline ends came to 4 bases. Study results and caveats: About 5% of naive CD4 clonotypes were shared across a handful of donors.

Replicate PCRs run on sorted subsets employed approximately 0.2 ug DNA, approximately 30,000 T cell genomes. The assay was immunoSEQ multiplex PCR, and TCRdb's table has in-frame clones only and misses some. The sample contains more than 2 million clones, around 95% of which appear only once. Material: naive CD4+ T cells sorted from blood. Stated subset: CD45RA+ positively selected. This chain joins TRBV5-6 and TRBJ2-5; D not certain. The sequence derives from a man aged 18 to 29 in good health. CDR3 loop: CASSLGPQETQYF. CDR3 DNA: TGTGCCAGCAGCTTGGGTCCCCAAGAGACCCAGTACTTC.